The clone carrying this TCR beta chain is a singleton in its sample. Its antigen remains unidentified. Germline V gene data show CDR1 as GTSNPN and CDR2 as SVGIG (reference sequence). The V end was cut by 3 bases, the J end by 3 bases, with 18 bases between. The CDR3 covers 16 residues. An even split of each subset's genomic DNA across several immunoSEQ plates was performed. Measured with immunoSEQ multiplex PCR; TCRdb has only the in-frame clones, and not every one. In the table there are approximately 1,000,000 clones, around three quarters of which are singletons. The sample is drawn from a study of shared clonotypes between healthy human individuals. Study-level points and caveats: Sample collection involved blood only; tissue repertoires are likely different.

The investigators split CD4+ cells into a CD45RA+ naive subset and a CD45RA-negative memory subset. The chain uses TRBV30 and TRBJ2-1, with TRBD1 as a possible D gene (5 bases). Sequenced material: memory CD4+ T cells from PBMCs. Subset specified: CD45RA-negative fraction. The source is a man between 18 and 35 years old in good health. Some clones in this sample may be carry-over from other donors' samples. CDR3 sequence reads: CAWRGTRQRFYNEQFF. CDR3 nucleotide sequence: TGTGCCTGGAGAGGAACGAGACAGCGATTCTACAATGAGCAGTTCTTC.